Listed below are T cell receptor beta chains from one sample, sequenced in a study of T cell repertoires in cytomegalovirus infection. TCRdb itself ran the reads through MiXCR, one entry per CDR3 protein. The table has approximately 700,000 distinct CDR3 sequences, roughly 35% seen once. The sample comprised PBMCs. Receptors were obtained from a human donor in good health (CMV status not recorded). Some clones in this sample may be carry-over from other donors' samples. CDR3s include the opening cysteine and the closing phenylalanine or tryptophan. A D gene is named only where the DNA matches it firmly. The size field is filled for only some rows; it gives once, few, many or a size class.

cdr3_aa: CASSAGGRQYF
cdr3_nt: TGTGCCAGCAGCGCCGGGGGACGCCAGTACTTC
j_call: TRBJ2-5
v_call: TRBV7-2
clone_size: many
d_call: .

cdr3_aa: CSVRATSGNTIYF
cdr3_nt: TGCAGCGTAAGGGCTACCTCTGGAAACACCATATATTTT
j_call: TRBJ1-3
v_call: TRBV29-1
clone_size: few
d_call: .

cdr3_aa: CASSFSGGSDTQYF
cdr3_nt: TGTGCCAGCAGTTTCAGCGGGGGGAGCGATACGCAGTATTTT
j_call: TRBJ2-3
v_call: TRBV12-3/TRBV12-4
clone_size: few
d_call: TRBD2

cdr3_aa: CASSAGQGTGETQYF
cdr3_nt: TGTGCCAGCAGCGCCGGACAGGGGACCGGCGAGACCCAGTACTTC
j_call: TRBJ2-5
v_call: TRBV2
clone_size: .
d_call: TRBD1

cdr3_aa: CASSPGMSYNEQFF
cdr3_nt: TGCGCCAGCAGCCCTGGAATGTCCTACAATGAGCAGTTCTTC
j_call: TRBJ2-1
v_call: TRBV5-1
clone_size: once
d_call: .

cdr3_aa: CAISDYGTFQETQYF
cdr3_nt: TGTGCCATCAGTGATTACGGGACATTTCAAGAGACCCAGTACTTC
j_call: TRBJ2-5
v_call: TRBV10-3
clone_size: .
d_call: .

cdr3_aa: CASSASKGIGYTF
cdr3_nt: TGTGCCAGCAGCGCCTCGAAGGGGATCGGCTACACCTTC
j_call: TRBJ1-2
v_call: TRBV9
clone_size: .
d_call: .

cdr3_aa: CASSQIGNEAEAFF
cdr3_nt: TGCGCCAGCAGCCAGATAGGGAATGAAGCGGAAGCTTTCTTT
j_call: TRBJ1-1
v_call: TRBV4-1
clone_size: .
d_call: .

cdr3_aa: CASSGPNHSPLHF
cdr3_nt: TGTGCCAGCTCCGGCCCGAATCATTCACCCCTCCACTTT
j_call: TRBJ1-6
v_call: TRBV7-9
clone_size: many
d_call: .

cdr3_aa: CASSQDREETQYF
cdr3_nt: TGTGCCAGCAGTCAGGACAGGGAGGAGACCCAGTACTTC
j_call: TRBJ2-5
v_call: TRBV27
clone_size: .
d_call: TRBD1

cdr3_aa: CASSLAGLAPTYNEQFF
cdr3_nt: TGTGCCAGCAGCTTAGCGGGACTAGCTCCAACCTACAATGAGCAGTTCTTC
j_call: TRBJ2-1
v_call: TRBV7-9
clone_size: few
d_call: TRBD2

cdr3_aa: CASSLGGDRNQPQHF
cdr3_nt: TGTGCCAGCAGCTTAGGAGGGGATCGCAATCAGCCCCAGCATTTT
j_call: TRBJ1-5
v_call: TRBV7-2
clone_size: few
d_call: .

cdr3_aa: CASSRRRDGNTGELFF
cdr3_nt: TGTGCCAGCAGCCGAAGAAGGGACGGGAACACCGGGGAGCTGTTTTTT
j_call: TRBJ2-2
v_call: TRBV5-6
clone_size: .
d_call: .

cdr3_aa: CASSPRGGILSNEQFF
cdr3_nt: TGTGCCAGCAGTCCCCGCGGCGGTATACTCTCCAATGAGCAGTTCTTC
j_call: TRBJ2-1
v_call: TRBV28
clone_size: .
d_call: .